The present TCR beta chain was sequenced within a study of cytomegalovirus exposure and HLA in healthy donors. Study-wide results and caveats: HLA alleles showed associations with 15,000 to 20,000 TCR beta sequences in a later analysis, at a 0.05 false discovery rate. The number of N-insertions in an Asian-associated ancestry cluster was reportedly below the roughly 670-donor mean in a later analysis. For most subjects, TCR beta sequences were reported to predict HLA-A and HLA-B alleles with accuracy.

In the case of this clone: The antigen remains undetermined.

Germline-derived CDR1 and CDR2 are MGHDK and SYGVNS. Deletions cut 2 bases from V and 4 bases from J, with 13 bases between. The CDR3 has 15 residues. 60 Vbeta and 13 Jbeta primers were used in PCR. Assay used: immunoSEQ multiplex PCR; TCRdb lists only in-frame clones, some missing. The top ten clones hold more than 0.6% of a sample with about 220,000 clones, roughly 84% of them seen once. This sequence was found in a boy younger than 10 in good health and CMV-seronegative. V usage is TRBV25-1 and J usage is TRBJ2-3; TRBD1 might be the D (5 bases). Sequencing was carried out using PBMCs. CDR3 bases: TGTGCCAGCAGTGAACGTCATATCAGGGCAGATACGCAGTATTTT. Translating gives CASSERHIRADTQYF.